A selection of T cell receptor beta chains follows, all from one sample in a study of a mutant IDH1 vaccine in newly diagnosed glioma. Antigens of these TCRs are unknown. Repertoires were generated with immunoSEQ multiplex PCR, while TCRdb's copy carries only in-frame clones and drops some. The table includes about 58,000 clones, around 84% detected once. Sequencing was performed on PBMCs, taken from a glioma patient whose treatment included an IDH1 peptide vaccine. The receptors were sampled from a woman aged 45-59 years with glioma. CDR3s include the opening cysteine and the closing phenylalanine or tryptophan. D genes are given only for firm matches. The listing skips clone size in some rows; elsewhere it reads once, few, many or a size class.

abundance	v_gene	d_gene	j_gene	CDR3nt	CDR3aa
-	TRBV4-2	-	TRBJ1-2	TGTGCCAGCAGCCAAGCCAGGGGATACGGCTACACCTTC	CASSQARGYGYTF
-	TRBV5-4	TRBD1	TRBJ1-3	TGTGCCAGCAGTCCCGGGACAGCAGTCCCTGGAAACACCATATATTTT	CASSPGTAVPGNTIYF
-	TRBV5-6	-	TRBJ1-2	TGTGCCAGCAGCCGAGTCTCCTCCCCCGGCTACACCTTC	CASSRVSSPGYTF
few	TRBV5-1	-	TRBJ1-4	TGCGCCAGCAGCTTGGCCCCGCCGGGAACTAATGAAAAACTGTTTTTT	CASSLAPPGTNEKLFF
once	TRBV18	TRBD2	TRBJ2-3	TGTGCCAGCTCACCACTAGCGGGGGGGCCTTCGGATACGCAGTATTTT	CASSPLAGGPSDTQYF
-	TRBV9	TRBD1	TRBJ1-1	TGTGCCAGCAGCGTAGCGGGACAGGGTGAAGCTTTCTTT	CASSVAGQGEAFF
-	TRBV30	TRBD1	TRBJ1-3	TGTGCCTGGAGGGCAGGACAGGGCGGTTCGAACACCATATATTTT	CAWRAGQGGSNTIYF
-	TRBV10-3	-	TRBJ1-4	TGTGCCATCAGTGAAGTAGGGATTGGAGAAAAACTGTTTTTT	CAISEVGIGEKLFF
-	TRBV29-1	-	TRBJ2-2	TGCAGCGTTGAAGATTTGTTCCGGGGGGAGCTGTTTTTT	CSVEDLFRGELFF
-	TRBV5-8	TRBD1	TRBJ2-1	TGTGCCAGCAGCTTAGGGACAGGGGGGTTTAATGAGCAGTTCTTC	CASSLGTGGFNEQFF
once	TRBV9	TRBD1	TRBJ1-6	TGTGCCAGCAGCGTAGAAGGAACAGGGGGTCCCTCACCCCTCCACTTT	CASSVEGTGGPSPLHF
-	TRBV28	-	TRBJ1-5	TGTGCCAGCACCCCCCCGGGGGCATATAGCAATCAGCCCCAGCATTTT	CASTPPGAYSNQPQHF
-	TRBV5-1	-	TRBJ2-3	TGCGCCAGCAGCCCCGCCGGGACGGAAGAACCCACAGATACGCAGTATTTT	CASSPAGTEEPTDTQYF
-	TRBV7-2	-	TRBJ2-1	TGTGCCAGCAGCCTCTTCAATGAGCAGTTCTTC	CASSLFNEQFF
-	TRBV21-1	-	TRBJ1-2	TGTGCCAGCAGCAAAGTCCAGGGGGGAAACTATGGCTACACCTTC	CASSKVQGGNYGYTF
once	TRBV5-4	TRBD2	TRBJ2-3	TGTGCCAGCAGCTTGCTGGCGGGGGGGACCACAGATACGCAGTATTTT	CASSLLAGGTTDTQYF